Below are 28 T cell receptor beta chains sequenced from a single sample in a study of cytomegalovirus exposure and HLA in healthy donors. Both 60 Vbeta primers and 13 Jbeta primers went into the PCR. Assay: immunoSEQ multiplex PCR; the TCRdb copy retains only in-frame clones and omits some. The sample comprises some 160,000 clones, around 73% of which are singletons, and around 1.4% rests with the top ten. Sequenced: PBMCs. The receptors shown here come from a male donor in good health and CMV-seronegative.

This clone was seen a few times. The chain has TRBV7-8 and TRBJ2-1; 7 bases agree with TRBD2. With 7 bases clipped from V and 4 bases from J, the junction kept 13 bases outside the gene matches. The germline gives CDR1 SGHVS, CDR2 FQNEAQ. This CDR3 is 16 amino acids long. CDR3 sequence (DNA): TGTGCCAGCACCCAACTAGCGTCTCAAGGGTACAATGAGCAGTTCTTC. Its protein product is CASTQLASQGYNEQFF.

The CDR3 reads CASTAQEGMSYNSPLHF. CDR3 bases: TGCGCCAGCACCGCCCAGGAGGGGATGTCCTATAATTCACCCCTCCACTTT. The rearrangement joins TRBV10-2 to TRBJ1-6; D may be TRBD1 (5 bases). The V gene's germline CDR1 is WSHSY and CDR2 SAAADI. Between the trimmed V and J ends, which lost 7 bases and 1 base, there was a span of 17 bases. The CDR3 has 17 residues.

This chain connects TRBV6-1 to TRBJ2-7, with D possibly TRBD2 on 5 matching bases. V lost 8 bases, J lost 2 bases, and 10 bases lay in between. CDR1 and CDR2 (germline): MNHNS, SASEGT. The CDR3 covers 12 residues. The CDR3 DNA is TGTGCCAGCCGCGGGCCGGCCTACGAGCAGTACTTC. Protein sequence: CASRGPAYEQYF.

This clone has a handful of counts. This chain joins TRBV4-2 and TRBJ2-7, with 12 bases matching TRBD1. The CDR3 spans 15 residues. The germline CDR1 and CDR2 sequences are LGHNA and YNFKEQ. Trimming took 3 bases from V and 4 from J; bases not matched to a gene: 4. Here the CDR3 reads CASSHGTGGSYEQYF. The CDR3 region has the DNA TGTGCCAGCAGCCACGGGACAGGGGGCTCTTACGAGCAGTACTTC.

This sequence joins TRBV6-5 and TRBJ1-1, with 7 bases that match TRBD1. The CDR3 is 14 residues long. The trim removed 7 bases at V and 1 base at J, leaving 6 bases unmatched. The germline V gene has CDR1 MNHEY and CDR2 SVGAGI. The DNA of the CDR3 is TGTGCCAGCAATCCGACAGGGAGGAACACTGAAGCTTTCTTT. This encodes CASNPTGRNTEAFF.

The chain couples TRBV7-3 to TRBJ1-3; D gene unclear. V gave up 0 bases and J gave up 2 bases, with 11 bases separating them. The V gene's germline CDR1 is SGHTA and CDR2 FQGTGA. This CDR3 has 16 residues. The CDR3 sequence is CASSLTGGEPGNTIYF. Here the CDR3 DNA reads TGTGCCAGCAGCTTAACTGGCGGCGAGCCTGGAAACACCATATATTTT.

The CDR3 loop reads CAISESDGSERGYTF. The CDR3 DNA reads as TGTGCCATCAGTGAGTCGGACGGGAGTGAGAGGGGCTACACCTTC. This rearrangement joins TRBV10-3 to TRBJ1-2; D uncertain. This CDR3 spans 15 amino acids. Trimming removed 0 bases from V and 8 bases from J, with 16 bases in between. Germline V gives CDR1 ENHRY, CDR2 SYGVKD.

V gene TRBV5-8 combines with J gene TRBJ1-5; 7 positions match TRBD1. Germline CDR1 is SGHTS and CDR2 is YDEGEE. The CDR3 runs 15 residues. The trim removed 4 bases at V and 5 bases at J, leaving 9 bases unmatched. The CDR3 sequence is CASSPTGQTYQPQHF. The CDR3, as DNA: TGTGCCAGCAGCCCGACGGGACAGACTTATCAGCCCCAGCATTTT. Full variable domain (remainder filled in from reference TRBV5-8 and TRBJ1-5): EAGVTQSPTHLIKTRGQQATLRCSPISGHTSVYWYQQALGLGLQFLLWYDEGEERNRGNFPPRFSGRQFPNYSSELNVNALELEDSALYLCASSPTGQTYQPQHFGDGTRLSIL.

The chain carries TRBV5-4 and TRBJ2-3; D unclear. The CDR3 has 13 amino acids. The V gene's germline CDR1 is SGHNT and CDR2 YYREEE (reference sequence). Trimming removed 0 bases at V and 3 bases at J, with 5 bases between. The CDR3 DNA reads as TGTGCCAGCAGCTTGGGTACAACAGATACGCAGTATTTT. Its translation is CASSLGTTDTQYF.

In nucleotides, the CDR3 is TGTGCCAGCAGCTCCGGACAGTTCTACGAGCAGTACTTC. Amino acid sequence: CASSSGQFYEQYF. The chain recombines TRBV7-8 with TRBJ2-7; perhaps TRBD1 as D (6 bases). Trimming stripped 4 bases from V and 3 bases from J, with 10 bases between. CDR3 length: 13 amino acids. The V gene's germline CDR1 is SGHVS and CDR2 FQNEAQ. Complete variable domain (other parts from reference TRBV7-8 and TRBJ2-7): GAGVSQSPRYKVAKRGQDVALRCDPISGHVSLFWYQQALGQGPEFLTYFQNEAQLDKSGLPSDRFFAERPEGSVSTLKIQRTQQEDSAVYLCASSSGQFYEQYFGPGTRLTVT.

The rearrangement links TRBV7-9 to TRBJ1-5; D possibly corresponds to TRBD1 (5 bases). CDR3 length: 14 residues. Looked up from germline, CDR1 is SEHNR and CDR2 is FQNEAQ (reference sequence). Trimming removed 5 bases at V and 6 bases at J, with 14 bases between. CDR3 sequence reads: CASSQSGGGQPQHF. The CDR3 DNA is TGTGCCAGCAGCCAAAGCGGGGGTGGTCAGCCCCAGCATTTT.

The J gene is TRBJ2-7, the V gene TRBV15; 8 bases agree with TRBD1. Germline assignment: CDR1 LNHNV and CDR2 YYDKDF (reference sequence). The CDR3 spans 15 residues. The V segment lost 0 bases and the J segment 1 base; nucleotides outside the gene matches: 2. CDR3 loop: CATSRETGGSYEQYF. The CDR3 DNA follows: TGTGCCACCAGCAGAGAAACAGGGGGGTCCTACGAGCAGTACTTC.

The rearrangement uses TRBV27 and TRBJ2-7, with TRBD1 matching over 9 bases. There are 13 residues in the CDR3. CDR1 is MNHEY and CDR2 is SMNVEV in the germline V gene (reference sequence). Trimming cost V 8 bases and J 5 bases; bases outside gene matches: 7. In DNA, the CDR3 is TGTGCCAGCGGAAGGACAGGGGAGGACGAGCAGTACTTC. It encodes CASGRTGEDEQYF.

The chain links TRBV9 to TRBJ1-1, with unresolved D. This CDR3 is built from 15 residues. V lost 7 bases and J 0 bases, leaving 16 bases between the germline ends. The germline V gene encodes CDR1 SGDLS and CDR2 YYNGEE. The CDR3 DNA reads TGTGCCAGCCGTGCCCTCGGGAATATGAACACTGAAGCTTTCTTT. Protein product: CASRALGNMNTEAFF.

This clone was found a few times. The rearrangement links TRBV30 to TRBJ2-7; D may be TRBD1 (6 bases). Germline CDR1 GTSNPN, CDR2 SVGIG (reference sequence). The ends were cut back, 0 bases at V and 8 bases at J, with 8 bases in the middle. This CDR3 region has 11 residues. The CDR3 DNA sequence: TGTGCCTGGAGTGTACAGGGACAGCAGTACTTC. Translation: CAWSVQGQQYF.

The gene calls are TRBV7-2 and TRBJ2-2; 11 positions match TRBD2. Losses at the gene ends were 6 bases for V and 7 bases for J; bases not matched to a gene: 7. This CDR3 contains 15 residues. The germline gives CDR1 SGHTA, CDR2 FQGNSA. CDR3 sequence reads: CASRRTSGGVGELFF. CDR3 DNA: TGTGCCAGCAGACGCACTAGCGGGGGTGTCGGGGAGCTGTTTTTT.

The table lists this clone with a count of one. The gene calls are TRBV7-9 and TRBJ1-1, with D unclear. Trimming stripped 10 bases from V and 1 base from J, with 7 bases between. This CDR3 has 11 residues. CDR1 and CDR2 (germline): SEHNR, FQNEAQ (reference sequence). CDR3 loop: CATRGNTEAFF. The CDR3 DNA sequence: TGTGCCACCCGGGGGAACACTGAAGCTTTCTTT.

This clone has only one observation. The rearrangement links TRBV28 to TRBJ2-7; 8 positions agree with TRBD1. V trimming: 3 bases; J trimming: 6 bases; junction bases outside the gene matches: 7. Germline lookup yields CDR1 MDHEN and CDR2 SYDVKM. The CDR3 loop spans 14 amino acids. The CDR3 bases are TGTGCCAGCAGTTTTTTCACAGGGGGAGGCGAGCAGTACTTC. It is translated as CASSFFTGGGEQYF.

The chain recombines TRBV19 with TRBJ2-2, with unresolved D. In germline, CDR1 is LNHDA, CDR2 SQIVND (reference sequence). This CDR3 is 14 amino acids long. V shed 7 bases and J shed 2 bases, with 11 bases lying between them. The CDR3 here is CASKRQPNTGELFF. The CDR3 DNA is TGTGCCAGTAAGAGGCAGCCAAACACCGGGGAGCTGTTTTTT.

In the case of this clone: The junction differs from germline at one of its ends, possibly a read error. The DNA for the CDR3 is TGTGTCAGCAGTACTAGCGGGGGGGCCAATGAGCAGTTCTTC. Encoded protein: CVSSTSGGANEQFF. The rearrangement uses TRBV6-4 and TRBJ2-1; 13 bases fit TRBD2. CDR1 and CDR2 (germline): MRHNA, SNTAGT. CDR3 length: 14 amino acids.

The V call is TRBV7-9, the J call TRBJ1-2, with a weak D call TRBD1 (6 bases). V was clipped by 3 bases and J by 5 bases, with 10 bases between them. Germline V gene sequence: CDR1 SEHNR, CDR2 FQNEAQ (reference sequence). The CDR3 has 13 amino acids. CDR3 loop: CASSLGTSYGYTF. The CDR3 nucleotides read TGTGCCAGCAGCTTGGGGACATCTTATGGCTACACCTTC.

As for this clone: The junction departs from the called germline gene at one end, perhaps through a read error. The J gene is TRBJ2-4, the V gene TRBV5-1, with a weak D call TRBD1 (5 bases). The CDR3 runs to 14 residues. Germline loops: CDR1 SGHRS, CDR2 YFSETQ. The CDR3 sequence is CASSSRGQENSQYF. CDR3 coding DNA: TGCGCCAGCAGCTCAAGGGGTCAAGAAAACAGTCAGTACTTC.

The V gene is TRBV4-2, the J gene TRBJ1-5; TRBD1 agrees at 7 bases. Trimming removed 0 bases from V and 5 bases from J; junction bases left unmatched: 4. CDR1 and CDR2 (germline): LGHNA, YNFKEQ. The CDR3 is 15 residues long. This CDR3 is CASSQEGTGDQPQHF. CDR3 nucleotides: TGTGCCAGCAGCCAAGAGGGAACAGGGGATCAGCCCCAGCATTTT.

This clone appeared a single time. This chain links TRBV7-6 with TRBJ2-7, with D perhaps matching TRBD1 (6 bases). Germline-derived CDR1 and CDR2 are SGHVS and FNYEAQ. The CDR3 contains 12 residues. The germline V and J ends were trimmed by 6 bases and 5 bases, with 11 bases remaining between them. CDR3 sequence reads: CASSLQGHEQYF. In DNA, the CDR3 is TGTGCCAGCAGTCTACAGGGTCACGAGCAGTACTTC. Drawing the rest from reference TRBV7-6 and TRBJ2-7, the complete variable domain is GAGVSQSPRYKVTKRGQDVALRCDPISGHVSLYWYRQALGQGPEFLTYFNYEAQQDKSGLPNDRFSAERPEGSISTLTIQRTEQRDSAMYRCASSLQGHEQYFGPGTRLTVT.

CDR3 DNA sequence: TGTGCCAGCAGCCAGGGAGCCAGGGGGTACACAGATACGCAGTATTTT. Its translation is CASSQGARGYTDTQYF. The chain has TRBV14 and TRBJ2-3, with 7 positions matching TRBD1. This CDR3 contains 16 residues. Germline trimming cut 3 bases from V and 2 bases from J; bases unmatched to any gene: 8. Germline CDR1 SGHDN, CDR2 FVKESK. Supplemented by reference TRBV14 and TRBJ2-3, the full variable domain reads EAGVTQFPSHSVIEKGQTVTLRCDPISGHDNLYWYRRVMGKEIKFLLHFVKESKQDESGMPNNRFLAERTGGTYSTLKVQPAELEDSGVYFCASSQGARGYTDTQYFGPGTRLTVL.

J is TRBJ2-2 and V is TRBV6-6; D is possibly TRBD2 (7 bases). With 1 base removed from V and 4 bases from J, the gap between germline ends came to 13 bases. Germline V gene data show CDR1 as MNHNY and CDR2 as SVGAGI (reference sequence). The CDR3 covers 16 residues. This CDR3 is CASSYLGGAGTGELFF. As DNA, the CDR3 is TGTGCCAGCAGTTACTTGGGGGGGGCGGGCACCGGGGAGCTGTTTTTT.

The genes are TRBV7-8 and TRBJ1-1, with D hard to call. The germline CDR1 and CDR2 sequences are SGHVS and FQNEAQ. CDR3 length: 12 residues. The V gene lost 5 bases and the J gene lost 6 bases, with 10 bases spanning the gap. The CDR3 nucleotides read TGTGCCAGCAGCCGGGAGATCGCTGAAGCTTTCTTT. Encoded protein: CASSREIAEAFF.

V usage is TRBV11-2 and J usage is TRBJ1-1; 10 bases align to TRBD1. The CDR3 totals 13 residues. J lost 7 bases, V lost 5 bases, and 4 bases had no gene match. Germline loops: CDR1 SGHAT, CDR2 FQNNGV. CDR3 DNA sequence: TGTGCCAGCAGCGGCCGGGACAGGGGTGAAGCTTTCTTT. Protein product: CASSGRDRGEAFF.